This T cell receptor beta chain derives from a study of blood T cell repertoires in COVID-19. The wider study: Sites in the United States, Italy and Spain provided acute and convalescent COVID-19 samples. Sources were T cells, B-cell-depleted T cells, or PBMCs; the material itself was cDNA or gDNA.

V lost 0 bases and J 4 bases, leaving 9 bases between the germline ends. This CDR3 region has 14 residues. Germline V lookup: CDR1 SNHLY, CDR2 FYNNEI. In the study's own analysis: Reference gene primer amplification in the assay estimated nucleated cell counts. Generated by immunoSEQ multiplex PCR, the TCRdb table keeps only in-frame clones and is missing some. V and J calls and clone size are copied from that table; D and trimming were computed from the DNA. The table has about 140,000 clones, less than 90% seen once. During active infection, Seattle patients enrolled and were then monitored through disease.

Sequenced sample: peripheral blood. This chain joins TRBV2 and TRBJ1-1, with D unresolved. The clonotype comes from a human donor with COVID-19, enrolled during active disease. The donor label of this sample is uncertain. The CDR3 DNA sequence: TGTGCCAGCAGTGAAGCGCTTAGCAGCACTGAAGCTTTCTTT. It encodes CASSEALSSTEAFF.